The 18 T cell receptor beta chains below all came from one sample that was sequenced in a study of cytotoxic CD8 clonotypes in ibrutinib-treated CLL. The data were produced by immunoSEQ multiplex PCR, yet TCRdb's version contains in-frame clones alone and is incomplete. Of around 250,000 clones listed, 70% are singletons. Source: PBMCs, taken after 24 months of ibrutinib treatment. Receptors were obtained from a human donor with chronic lymphocytic leukemia.

The sample holds one count of this clone. The rearrangement links TRBV15 to TRBJ2-7; D tentatively reads TRBD1 or TRBD2 (5 bases each). CDR3 length equals 16 residues. The V end was cut by 0 bases, the J end by 2 bases, with 14 bases between. Germline CDR1 reads LNHNV; CDR2 reads YYDKDF (reference sequence). Here the CDR3 DNA reads TGTGCCACCAGCAGAGATAGTGAGGGGATACCCTACGAGCAGTACTTC. Translation: CATSRDSEGIPYEQYF.

The CDR3 nucleotides read TGCGCCAGCAGCTTGGAGGGGATTGGAAACACCATATATTTT. Its protein product is CASSLEGIGNTIYF. The genes are TRBV5-1 and TRBJ1-3; perhaps TRBD1 as D (5 bases). The V gene lost 0 bases and the J gene lost 3 bases, with 7 bases spanning the gap. CDR3 length: 14 amino acids. Germline CDR1 is SGHRS and CDR2 is YFSETQ.

The rearrangement uses TRBV9 and TRBJ2-2; 12 bases line up with TRBD1. V trimming: 3 bases; J trimming: 5 bases; junction bases outside the gene matches: 8. The CDR3 loop spans 17 amino acids. Germline assignment: CDR1 SGDLS and CDR2 YYNGEE. The CDR3 loop is CASSARRDRGRTGELFF. The CDR3 coding sequence is TGTGCCAGCAGCGCGAGACGGGACAGGGGGCGGACCGGGGAGCTGTTTTTT.

Concerning this clone itself: A read error may produce the germline difference seen at one junction end. V is TRBV6-5 and J is TRBJ2-7, with D possibly being TRBD1 (6 bases). There are 13 residues in the CDR3. Germline CDR1 and CDR2: MNHEY and SVGAGI. The CDR3 bases are TGTGCCAGCGGTTACAGGGTGCCCTACGAGCAGTACTTC. Translated: CASGYRVPYEQYF.

This clone was detected only a few times. The rearrangement uses TRBV6-5 and TRBJ1-2; D unclear. Trimming shortened V by 8 bases and J by 4 bases, and 11 bases separated the two germline ends. The length of the CDR3 is 12 residues. From germline, CDR1 is MNHEY and CDR2 SVGAGI. The DNA for the CDR3 is TGTGCCAGCGGTGAGATTCTCTATGGCTACACCTTC. This sequence encodes CASGEILYGYTF.

This clone was seen more than once but under ten times. V gene TRBV4-1 combines with J gene TRBJ1-1; no firm D call. V was clipped by 0 bases and J by 6 bases, with 5 bases between them. There are 12 residues in the CDR3. Germline values: CDR1 MGHRA, CDR2 YSYEKL. In DNA form, the CDR3 reads TGCGCCAGCAGCCAAGATCCTCCTGAAGCTTTCTTT. Translated, it gives CASSQDPPEAFF.

About this clone itself: This same CDR3 is encoded by further DNA sequences in the sample. The chain carries TRBV9 and TRBJ1-1; TRBD1 aligns across 10 bases. The V gene's germline CDR1 is SGDLS and CDR2 YYNGEE. The V and J ends lost 4 bases and 5 bases, in that order; junction bases with no gene match: 5. The CDR3 runs to 14 residues. CDR3 sequence: CASSFRDRGTEAFF. CDR3 sequence (DNA): TGTGCCAGCAGCTTCCGGGACAGGGGTACTGAAGCTTTCTTT.

The gene calls are TRBV7-9 and TRBJ2-7; tentatively, D is TRBD1 (6 bases). The CDR3 loop spans 12 amino acids. The V gene's germline CDR1 is SEHNR and CDR2 FQNEAQ (reference sequence). V lost 6 bases and J 3 bases, leaving 9 bases between the germline ends. Written as DNA, the CDR3 is TGTGCCAGCAGAGGACAGAACTACGAGCAGTACTTC. Its translation is CASRGQNYEQYF.

This clone occurred a few times. V gene TRBV19 combines with J gene TRBJ2-1, with 7 bases matching TRBD2. There are 11 residues in the CDR3. Per the germline V gene, CDR1 is LNHDA and CDR2 is SQIVND (reference sequence). Trimming cost V 4 bases and J 10 bases; bases outside gene matches: 1. This chain's CDR3 is CASSTSGEQFF. CDR3 nucleotide sequence: TGTGCCAGTAGTACTAGCGGAGAGCAGTTCTTC. Combining the CDR3 with reference TRBV19 and TRBJ2-1 gives the whole variable domain DGGITQSPKYLFRKEGQNVTLSCEQNLNHDAMYWYRQDPGQGLRLIYYSQIVNDFQKGDIAEGYSVSREKKESFPLTVTSAQKNPTAFYLCASSTSGEQFFGPGTRLTVL.

This clone appeared once. The J gene is TRBJ1-5, the V gene TRBV9; no definite D call. Trimming took 7 bases from V and 0 from J, leaving 5 bases between them. From germline, CDR1 is SGDLS and CDR2 YYNGEE. The CDR3 is made up of 12 amino acids. Here the CDR3 reads CASGDSNQPQHF. CDR3 bases: TGTGCCAGCGGAGATAGCAATCAGCCCCAGCATTTT.

The V gene is TRBV6-4, the J gene TRBJ1-2; 7 bases agree with TRBD1. J gave up 4 bases and V 4 bases, and 9 bases lay outside the gene matches. CDR1 and CDR2 from the germline V gene are MRHNA and SNTAGT. The CDR3 has 15 amino acids. The CDR3 loop reads CASSVDRAGGYGYTF. The CDR3, as DNA: TGTGCCAGCAGTGTCGACAGGGCAGGCGGCTATGGCTACACCTTC.

The chain combines TRBV19 with TRBJ1-5, with D unclear. Germline V gene sequence: CDR1 LNHDA, CDR2 SQIVND (reference sequence). V lost 7 bases and J 4 bases, leaving 11 bases between the germline ends. This CDR3 comprises 13 residues. CDR3 sequence reads: CASTGVGNQPQHF. The CDR3 DNA follows: TGTGCCAGTACCGGTGTCGGGAATCAGCCCCAGCATTTT.

The rearrangement uses TRBV29-1 and TRBJ2-1, with 11 bases fitting TRBD2. The V and J ends lost 3 bases and 3 bases, in that order; junction bases with no gene match: 4. This CDR3 is built from 15 residues. From germline, CDR1 is SQVTM and CDR2 ANQGSEA. CDR3: CSVEGLADNYNEQFF. CDR3 in DNA: TGCAGCGTTGAGGGACTAGCGGATAACTACAATGAGCAGTTCTTC.

The CDR3, as DNA: TGTGCCAGTAGTATAGGGACAAACAATCAGCCCCAGCATTTT. Its translation is CASSIGTNNQPQHF. The V call is TRBV19, the J call TRBJ1-5, with D perhaps matching TRBD1 (5 bases). The V end lost 1 base, the J end lost 3 bases, and 7 bases lay between the germline ends. CDR3 length equals 14 residues. The germline gives CDR1 LNHDA, CDR2 SQIVND (reference sequence).

J is TRBJ2-5 and V is TRBV19; 9 bases match TRBD2. The CDR3 extends over 15 amino acids. The germline CDR1 and CDR2 sequences are LNHDA and SQIVND (reference sequence). V shed 5 bases, J shed 5 bases, and the junction held 9 bases outside the gene matches. In DNA form, the CDR3 reads TGTGCCAGTAGTTCCATAGCGGGAGTTTCGGAGACCCAGTACTTC. This translates into CASSSIAGVSETQYF.

The rearrangement joins TRBV7-8 to TRBJ2-1; D ambiguous. Trimming removed 5 bases from V and 3 bases from J, with 17 bases in between. The germline V gene encodes CDR1 SGHVS and CDR2 FQNEAQ. The CDR3 is made up of 16 amino acids. The CDR3 DNA follows: TGTGCCAGCAGCCCGACCCATAGCCTTTTCTACAATGAGCAGTTCTTC. Translating gives CASSPTHSLFYNEQFF.

This clone was observed a single time. The CDR3 does not end in the conserved phenylalanine or tryptophan, so this is likely a read error. The chain couples TRBV7-6 to TRBJ2-7, with TRBD2 matching 11 bases. Trimming removed 5 bases from V and 0 bases from J; junction bases left unmatched: 3. The CDR3 sequence is 15 residues long. The germline V gene has CDR1 SGHVS and CDR2 FNYEAQ. The DNA of the CDR3 is TGTGCCAGCAGCCCGGGACTAGCGGACTCCTACGAGCAGTACCTC. Its translation is CASSPGLADSYEQYL.

The rearrangement uses TRBV27 and TRBJ2-7; no clear D. This CDR3 spans 15 amino acids. Germline CDR1 is MNHEY and CDR2 is SMNVEV (reference sequence). V lost 4 bases and J 3 bases, leaving 16 bases between the germline ends. The CDR3 nucleotides are TGTGCCAGCAGTTCGACCCCGGACGGATTCTACGAGCAGTACTTC. The encoded protein is CASSSTPDGFYEQYF.